These 21 T cell receptor beta chains originate from one sample sequenced in a study of CD8 T cells in ankylosing spondylitis. Study-wide points: What seemed typical of ankylosing spondylitis blood was a TCR beta motif built from several highly homologous variants.

TCRdb ran MiXCR on the 5' RACE reads and lists one entry per CDR3 protein. This table has under 950,000 distinct CDR3 sequences, 15% to 20% appearing once. No antigen has been assigned to these receptors. The specimen sequenced was blood, either unsorted or a sorted T cell fraction (not recorded which). Source of these receptors: a male donor with ankylosing spondylitis.

The chain employs TRBV29-1 and TRBJ2-7; no firm D call. CDR1 is SQVTM and CDR2 is ANQGSEA in the germline V gene. Trimming took 6 bases from V and 5 from J, leaving 11 bases between them. There are 11 residues in the CDR3. The CDR3 reads CSVGPQNEQYF. In DNA form, the CDR3 reads TGCAGCGTCGGCCCACAAAACGAGCAGTACTTC.

This clonotype has only a few counts. The chain employs TRBV29-1 and TRBJ1-2; the match to TRBD1 covers 10 bases. CDR3 length: 14 residues. The ends lost 7 bases at V and 7 bases at J; junction bases unmatched: 12. Germline lookup yields CDR1 SQVTM and CDR2 ANQGSEA. The chain's CDR3 is CSAETRQGAGGYTF. As DNA, the CDR3 is TGCAGCGCCGAAACCCGACAGGGGGCAGGTGGCTACACCTTC.

This clonotype was counted a few times. V usage is TRBV4-1 and J usage is TRBJ1-1; the D is unclear. The CDR3 spans 17 residues. The V gene lost 0 bases and the J gene lost 0 bases, with 14 bases spanning the gap. Germline V CDR1 and CDR2: MGHRA, YSYEKL. DNA of the CDR3: TGCGCCAGCAGCCAAGAAAGGGAGGTTGAGATGAACACTGAAGCTTTCTTT. Amino acid sequence: CASSQEREVEMNTEAFF.

This clonotype was detected a few times. The chain is built from TRBV20-1 and TRBJ2-6; 7 positions match TRBD1. CDR1 and CDR2 from the germline V gene are DFQATT and SNEGSKA (reference sequence). The CDR3 extends over 14 amino acids. V shed 5 bases and J 2 bases; nucleotides not matched to a gene: 3. The CDR3 region has the DNA TGCAGTGCTCGACAGGGTGCTGGGGCCAACGTCCTGACTTTC. The encoded protein is CSARQGAGANVLTF.

This clonotype appeared many times. This chain joins TRBV15 and TRBJ2-7, with D uncertain. The CDR3 is 14 amino acids. Looked up from germline, CDR1 is LNHNV and CDR2 is YYDKDF (reference sequence). Deletions cut 3 bases from V and 0 bases from J, with 9 bases between. CDR3 amino acids: CATSRTGSSYEQYF. Written as DNA, the CDR3 is TGTGCCACCAGCAGGACGGGTAGCTCCTACGAGCAGTACTTC.

A few counts support this clonotype. The chain couples TRBV7-2 to TRBJ2-7, with 7 bases matching TRBD1. J was trimmed by 5 bases and V by 5 bases; bases with no gene match: 15. This CDR3 has 16 amino acids. Germline V gene lookup returns CDR1 SGHTA and CDR2 FQGNSA. Here the CDR3 DNA reads TGTGCCAGCAGCCCTCAACAGGGGCGCGAGCACCACGAGCAGTACTTC. Translated: CASSPQQGREHHEQYF.

This clonotype was recorded a few times. The chain links TRBV27 to TRBJ1-4; TRBD1 agrees at 7 bases. The CDR3 runs to 18 residues. Germline V gene data show CDR1 as MNHEY and CDR2 as SMNVEV (reference sequence). V dropped 8 bases and J dropped 7; count of bases not matched to a gene: 22. CDR3 bases: TGTGCCAGCTCCCGCGGCATCGCTCTGACAGGGTGGAGTGAAAAACTGTTTTTT. Translated: CASSRGIALTGWSEKLFF.

This chain links TRBV5-6 with TRBJ1-2; TRBD1 matches 8 bases. After removal of 3 bases from V and 8 bases from J, the junction contained 12 bases not matched to a gene. CDR1 SGHDT and CDR2 YYEEEE come from the germline V gene. The CDR3 runs 15 residues. The CDR3 is CASSSPGQAYGGYTF. The DNA of the CDR3 is TGTGCCAGCAGCTCTCCGGGACAGGCGTACGGAGGCTACACCTTC.

The V call is TRBV29-1, the J call TRBJ2-3; D is uncertain. The CDR3 is 12 amino acids. Germline V gives CDR1 SQVTM, CDR2 ANQGSEA. V dropped 4 bases and J dropped 6 bases, with 11 bases sitting between them. The CDR3 loop reads CSVVLVLDTQYF. CDR3 bases: TGCAGCGTTGTACTTGTCCTCGATACGCAGTATTTT.

The chain recombines TRBV7-8 with TRBJ2-1, with 10 bases lining up with TRBD2. The germline V gene has CDR1 SGHVS and CDR2 FQNEAQ. CDR3 length: 19 residues. The V gene end was trimmed by 0 bases and the J gene end by 0 bases; junction bases not matched to a gene: 8. CDR3 loop: CASSLARTSGPSSYNEQFF. CDR3 sequence (DNA): TGTGCCAGCAGCTTAGCGCGGACTAGCGGCCCAAGCTCCTACAATGAGCAGTTCTTC.

This clonotype occurred many times. DNA of the CDR3: TGCGCCAGCAGCTTGGTCCAGCGGGAGTTATCAGATACGCAGTATTTT. It yields the protein CASSLVQRELSDTQYF. The chain has TRBV5-1 and TRBJ2-3; 8 nucleotides align to TRBD2. CDR1 and CDR2 from the germline V gene are SGHRS and YFSETQ. The CDR3 length is 16 residues. V gave up 0 bases and J gave up 4 bases; unmatched junction bases: 7. Full variable domain (missing parts from reference TRBV5-1 and TRBJ2-3): KAGVTQTPRYLIKTRGQQVTLSCSPISGHRSVSWYQQTPGQGLQFLFEYFSETQRNKGNFPGRFSGRQFSNSRSEMNVSTLELGDSALYLCASSLVQRELSDTQYFGPGTRLTVL.

There are a few counts of this clonotype. The V gene is TRBV10-3, the J gene TRBJ2-7; D may be TRBD2 (6 bases). Germline values: CDR1 ENHRY, CDR2 SYGVKD. V was trimmed by 7 bases and J by 4 bases, leaving 14 bases between them. CDR3 length: 13 amino acids. In nucleotides, the CDR3 is TGTGCCATCATGAGCATGGGAGGATACGAGCAGTACTTC. This sequence encodes CAIMSMGGYEQYF.

This clonotype showed up just a few times. The rearrangement joins TRBV29-1 to TRBJ2-7, with TRBD1 matching 9 bases. This CDR3 is built from 14 residues. J lost 2 bases, V lost 0 bases, and 2 bases had no gene match. The V gene's germline CDR1 is SQVTM and CDR2 ANQGSEA. The CDR3 reads CSVEEGQGPYEQYF. The CDR3 nucleotides are TGCAGCGTTGAAGAAGGACAGGGGCCCTACGAGCAGTACTTC.

V is TRBV9 and J is TRBJ2-2; 8 nucleotides line up with TRBD2. After removal of 4 bases from V and 6 bases from J, the junction contained 11 bases not matched to a gene. The CDR3 contains 16 residues. CDR1 and CDR2 from the germline V gene are SGDLS and YYNGEE. The CDR3 region has the DNA TGTGCCAGCAGCCCCCTCCCCGGGGGGGCGGCCGGGGAGCTGTTTTTT. As protein: CASSPLPGGAAGELFF.

This clonotype occurred many times. The chain links TRBV12-3 or TRBV12-4 to TRBJ1-4; TRBD1 matches 8 bases. CDR3 size: 15 residues. After removal of 3 bases from V and 7 bases from J, the junction contained 7 bases not matched to a gene. The CDR3 sequence: CASSFTAGGGEKLFF. As DNA, the CDR3 is TGTGCCAGCAGTTTTACGGCAGGGGGCGGTGAAAAACTGTTTTTT.

The chain couples TRBV11-2 to TRBJ1-4, with TRBD1 identical over 7 bases. There are 15 residues in the CDR3. J lost 10 bases, V lost 5 bases, and 13 bases had no gene match. The germline CDR1 and CDR2 sequences are SGHAT and FQNNGV. The CDR3 DNA is TGTGCCAGCAGCCCCTTGTCAGGGGGAATGAGAAAACTGTTTTTT. This translates into CASSPLSGGMRKLFF.

In its sample, this clonotype was seen a few times. This chain joins TRBV10-2 and TRBJ2-7, with 7 bases that match TRBD2. V lost 10 bases to trimming and J lost 5 bases; unmatched junction nucleotides: 11. The germline V gene encodes CDR1 WSHSY and CDR2 SAAADI. The CDR3 sequence is 13 residues long. This chain's CDR3 is CATGEGVYDEQYF. DNA of the CDR3: TGCGCCACCGGGGAGGGAGTTTACGACGAGCAGTACTTC.

V and J are TRBV28 and TRBJ1-2; 7 bases match TRBD1. Germline values: CDR1 MDHEN, CDR2 SYDVKM. The CDR3 length is 15 residues. The ends lost 5 bases at V and 2 bases at J; junction bases unmatched: 8. The CDR3 DNA follows: TGTGCCAGCAGTCCCCCCGGACAGGCCAACTATGGCTACACCTTC. As protein: CASSPPGQANYGYTF.

In its sample, this clonotype was seen a few times. This chain connects TRBV12-3 or TRBV12-4 to TRBJ2-3; 7 bases are a match to TRBD1. CDR3 size: 15 residues. V lost 6 bases to trimming and J lost 3 bases; unmatched junction nucleotides: 9. The CDR3 spells CASSYWDSVTDTQYF. DNA of the CDR3: TGTGCCAGCAGCTACTGGGACAGCGTGACAGATACGCAGTATTTT.

There are many counts of this clonotype. The chain combines TRBV15 with TRBJ2-2; no clear D. CDR1 LNHNV and CDR2 YYDKDF come from the germline V gene (reference sequence). Trimming took 1 base from V and 5 from J, leaving 17 bases between them. The CDR3 consists of 17 residues. CDR3 amino acids: CATSRVPYLGSTGELFF. CDR3 nucleotides: TGTGCCACCAGCAGAGTCCCCTACCTCGGATCGACCGGGGAGCTGTTTTTT.

This chain joins TRBV25-1 and TRBJ1-5; 9 nucleotides match TRBD1. The CDR3 has 16 amino acids. V was pared by 2 bases and J by 7 bases, with 9 bases of the junction left unmatched. Germline CDR1 is MGHDK and CDR2 is SYGVNS. CDR3 sequence reads: CASSEPGQGYVQPQHF. DNA for the CDR3: TGTGCCAGCAGTGAACCAGGACAGGGGTACGTCCAGCCCCAGCATTTT.